These 2 T cell receptor beta chains share one sample of origin, sequenced in a study of memory CD4+ T cells and cytomegalovirus serostatus. The sort gate was single viable CD3+CD4+CD8-CD45RO+ cells for memory CD4+ T cells. TCRdb's table, derived via immunoSEQ multiplex PCR, lists solely in-frame clones and lacks some. The sample consists of 50,000 to 65,000 clones, around 79% of them appearing once. The sample taken for sequencing was memory CD4+ T cells from blood. The receptors were gathered from an adult in good health and CMV-seropositive.

J is TRBJ1-1 and V is TRBV2; the D is unclear. Per the germline V gene, CDR1 is SNHLY and CDR2 is FYNNEI. The V end lost 6 bases, the J end lost 1 base, and 9 bases lay between the germline ends. This CDR3 is 13 amino acids long. DNA of the CDR3: TGTGCCAGCAGGAGTGAGGGGAACACTGAAGCTTTCTTT. Encoded protein: CASRSEGNTEAFF. Full variable domain (missing parts from reference TRBV2 and TRBJ1-1): EPEVTQTPSHQVTQMGQEVILRCVPISNHLYFYWYRQILGQKVEFLVSFYNNEISEKSEIFDDQFSVERPDGSNFTLKIRSTKLEDSAMYFCASRSEGNTEAFFGQGTRLTVV.

This chain connects TRBV5-5 to TRBJ1-2, with D tentatively TRBD1 (5 bases). The CDR3 is 15 residues long. Germline V gene data show CDR1 as SGHKS and CDR2 as YYEKEE (reference sequence). Trimming shortened V by 4 bases and J by 8 bases, and 21 bases separated the two germline ends. The CDR3 loop is CASSLGTSVPWGYTF. CDR3 nucleotides: TGTGCCAGCAGCCTAGGGACTTCAGTTCCGTGGGGCTACACCTTC.